This TCR beta chain was retrieved from a study of early stage breast cancer tumors. Looking at the study overall: Twelve of the 16 invasive tumors were ER+, PR+ and HER2-.

Measured with immunoSEQ multiplex PCR; TCRdb has only the in-frame clones, and not every one. Here the sample spans about 10,000 clones, roughly 70% being singletons. Germline CDR1 and CDR2: KGHSH and LQKENI. The CDR3 is made up of 16 amino acids. V lost 6 bases and J lost 5; bases outside the gene matches: 10. The sequenced material came from breast tumor tissue. The chain has TRBV18 and TRBJ2-5; 12 bases fit TRBD2. The TCR originated in a person between 50 and 60 years old with breast cancer. CDR3 nucleotides: TGTGCCAGCTCCACTCTAGCGGGAGGGCCGGAGGAGACCCAGTACTTC. Residues: CASSTLAGGPEETQYF.